The 4 T cell receptor beta chains presented below share a single source sample, sequenced in a study of CD8 T cells in ankylosing spondylitis. A single record per CDR3 protein comes from TCRdb applying MiXCR to the 5' RACE reads. The sample includes 300,000 to 350,000 distinct CDR3 sequences, around 21% of them seen just once. Sequenced input: blood, either unsorted or a sorted T cell fraction (not recorded which). These receptors all come from a female donor with ankylosing spondylitis or in good health (not recorded which).

In this sample, this clonotype turned up many times. J is TRBJ1-1 and V is TRBV12-3 or TRBV12-4; no clear D. V lost 1 base and J lost 4, with 7 bases in between. The CDR3 consists of 13 residues. CDR3 protein: CASSLGRVTEAFF. The CDR3 nucleotides are TGTGCCAGCAGTTTAGGGCGTGTCACTGAAGCTTTCTTT.

V is TRBV20-1 and J is TRBJ2-5; TRBD2 is a possible D gene (5 bases). Trimming left V 3 bases short and J 2 bases short, with 10 bases between. The CDR3 sequence is 13 residues long. CDR1 DFQATT and CDR2 SNEGSKA come from the germline V gene (reference sequence). The CDR3 here is CSARISGQETQYF. Here the CDR3 DNA reads TGCAGTGCTAGGATCAGCGGACAAGAGACCCAGTACTTC.

The chain is built from TRBV12-3 or TRBV12-4 and TRBJ1-1; D is possibly TRBD1 (6 bases). V shed 4 bases and J shed 6 bases, with 18 bases lying between them. The CDR3 contains 15 residues. The CDR3 bases are TGTGCCAGCAGTTCATCCGGGACACCTGCTCCTGAAGCTTTCTTT. It encodes CASSSSGTPAPEAFF.

This clonotype came up a few times. The chain recombines TRBV10-3 with TRBJ2-7; TRBD1 might be the D (6 bases). Trimming cost V 6 bases and J 5 bases, with 8 bases left between them. CDR1 is ENHRY and CDR2 is SYGVKD in the germline V gene. The CDR3 loop spans 11 amino acids. CDR3 amino acids: CAIRQGHEQYF. The CDR3, as DNA: TGTGCCATCAGGCAGGGGCACGAGCAGTACTTC.